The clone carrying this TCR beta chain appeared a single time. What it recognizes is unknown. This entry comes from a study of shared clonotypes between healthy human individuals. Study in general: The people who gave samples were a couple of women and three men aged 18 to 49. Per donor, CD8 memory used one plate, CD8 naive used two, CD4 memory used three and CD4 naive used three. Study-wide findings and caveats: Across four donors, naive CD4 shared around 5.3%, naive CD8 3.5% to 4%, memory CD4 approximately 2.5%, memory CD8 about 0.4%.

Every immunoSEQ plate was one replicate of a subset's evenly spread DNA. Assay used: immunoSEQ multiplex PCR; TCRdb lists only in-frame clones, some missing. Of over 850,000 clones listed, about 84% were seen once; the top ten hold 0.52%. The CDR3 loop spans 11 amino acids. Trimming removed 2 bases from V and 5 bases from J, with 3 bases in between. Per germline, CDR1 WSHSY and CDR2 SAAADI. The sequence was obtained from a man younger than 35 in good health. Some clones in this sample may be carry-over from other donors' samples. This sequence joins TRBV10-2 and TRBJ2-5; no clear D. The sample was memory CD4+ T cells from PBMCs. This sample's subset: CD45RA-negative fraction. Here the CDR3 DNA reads TGCGCCAGCAGTGAGCTGGAGACCCAGTACTTC. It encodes CASSELETQYF.